The clone carrying this TCR beta chain has a handful of counts. Its antigen remains unknown. The data belong to a study of cytomegalovirus exposure and HLA in healthy donors. Whole-study findings and limits: In a later analysis, common viral pathogens appeared linked to several of the most significant clusters.

This CDR3 has 14 amino acids. The germline gives CDR1 MDHEN, CDR2 SYDVKM. V was pared by 7 bases and J by 7 bases, with 9 bases of the junction left unmatched. The PCR ran on 60 Vbeta and 13 Jbeta primers. Generated by immunoSEQ multiplex PCR, the TCRdb table keeps only in-frame clones and is missing some. This sample has approximately 170,000 clones; 85% occur once, and the top ten carry 1%. The chain carries TRBV28 and TRBJ1-2; 10 bases agree with TRBD1. The receptor comes from a boy aged 2-15 years in good health and CMV-seronegative. Sequencing used PBMCs. The DNA for the CDR3 is TGTGCCAGCAACATTCGACAGGGGGCATGTGGCTACACCTTC. Its translation: CASNIRQGACGYTF.